These 4 T cell receptor beta chains were sequenced from one sample in a study of blood T cells in healthy people across ages. Alongside a J-beta primer mix, a sample-barcoded 5' primer served in a second PCR lasting roughly 7 to 11 cycles. TCRdb recomputed calls from the 5' RACE reads with MiXCR, one row per CDR3 protein. Of over a million distinct CDR3 sequences listed, approximately 39% were seen once; the top ten hold around 4%. Sequencing used blood. Source of these receptors: a woman younger than 30 in good health.

Remarks on this clonotype: The junction departs from the called germline gene at one end, perhaps through a read error. The rearrangement joins TRBV12-3 or TRBV12-4 to TRBJ2-7; the match to TRBD1 covers 8 bases. This CDR3 region has 14 residues. The CDR3: CACSWTGFFGEQYF. The CDR3 region has the DNA TGTGCCTGCAGCTGGACAGGGTTTTTTGGTGAGCAGTACTTC.

This chain connects TRBV25-1 to TRBJ2-1, with D possibly being TRBD1 or TRBD2 (5 bases each). TRBJ2-7 explains the end of the DNA better; the J call may be wrong. This CDR3 region has 15 residues. Germline CDR1 and CDR2: MGHDK and SYGVNS. In DNA form, the CDR3 reads TGTGCCAGCAGGGGGGTGGAGTTATCCTACAATGAGCAGTACTTC. It specifies CASRGVELSYNEQYF.

There are many counts of this clonotype. This sequence joins TRBV6-4 and TRBJ2-1; 12 bases align to TRBD2. Per the germline V gene, CDR1 is MRHNA and CDR2 is SNTAGT. CDR3 length equals 15 residues. Trimming removed 2 bases from V and 4 bases from J; junction bases left unmatched: 0. CDR3 nucleotide sequence: TGTGCCAGCAGTGACGGGACTAGCGGGTACAATGAGCAGTTCTTC. Protein sequence: CASSDGTSGYNEQFF.

This clonotype has at least ten counts. The V gene is TRBV12-3 or TRBV12-4, the J gene TRBJ2-7; D possibly corresponds to TRBD1 (6 bases). This CDR3 region has 14 residues. V was trimmed by 1 base and J by 2 bases, leaving 9 bases between them. The CDR3 DNA is TGTGCCAGCAGTTTAGAGGGGGAAACCTACGAGCAGTACTTC. As protein: CASSLEGETYEQYF.